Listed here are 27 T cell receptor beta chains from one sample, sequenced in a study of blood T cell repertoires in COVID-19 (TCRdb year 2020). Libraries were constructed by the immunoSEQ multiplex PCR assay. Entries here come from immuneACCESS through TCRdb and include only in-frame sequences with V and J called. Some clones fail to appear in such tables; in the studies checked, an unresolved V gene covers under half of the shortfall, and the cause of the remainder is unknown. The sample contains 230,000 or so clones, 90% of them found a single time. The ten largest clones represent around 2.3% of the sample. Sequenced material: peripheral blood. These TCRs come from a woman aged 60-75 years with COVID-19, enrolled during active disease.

In DNA form, the CDR3 reads TGTGCCAGTAGTAATCCGCTAGCGGGGGGCGGCGATACGCAGTATTTT. Amino acids: CASSNPLAGGGDTQYF. This chain uses TRBV19 with TRBJ2-3, with TRBD2 identical over 11 bases. Germline CDR1 LNHDA, CDR2 SQIVND (reference sequence). Unmatched junction bases numbered 9, after V lost 4 bases and J lost 6 bases. The CDR3 length is 16 residues.

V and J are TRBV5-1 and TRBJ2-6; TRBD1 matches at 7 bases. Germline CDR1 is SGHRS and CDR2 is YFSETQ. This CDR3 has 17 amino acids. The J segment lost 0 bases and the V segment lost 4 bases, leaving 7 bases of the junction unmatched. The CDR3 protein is CASSPRQGYSGANVLTF. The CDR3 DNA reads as TGCGCCAGCAGCCCAAGACAGGGCTACTCTGGGGCCAACGTCCTGACTTTC.

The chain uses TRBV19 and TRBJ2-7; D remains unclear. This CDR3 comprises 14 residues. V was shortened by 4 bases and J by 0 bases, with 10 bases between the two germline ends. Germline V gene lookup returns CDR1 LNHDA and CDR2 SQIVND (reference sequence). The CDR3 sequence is CASSSRGSSYEQYF. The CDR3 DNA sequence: TGTGCCAGTAGTAGCCGAGGCAGCTCCTACGAGCAGTACTTC.

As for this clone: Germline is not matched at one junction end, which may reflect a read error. Written as DNA, the CDR3 is TGTGCCAGCAGCTTGCTAGCGGGGGTTCCCACCCGGGAGCTGTTTTTT. As protein: CASSLLAGVPTRELFF. The chain employs TRBV5-6 and TRBJ2-2; 10 nucleotides align to TRBD2. The CDR3 is made up of 16 amino acids. Germline V gene sequence: CDR1 SGHDT, CDR2 YYEEEE.

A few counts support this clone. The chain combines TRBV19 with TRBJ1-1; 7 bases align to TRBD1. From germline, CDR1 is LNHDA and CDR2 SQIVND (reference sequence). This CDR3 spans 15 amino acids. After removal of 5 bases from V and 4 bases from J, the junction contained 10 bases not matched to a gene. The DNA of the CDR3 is TGTGCCAGTAGTGACGGGGGAGCAGGGGGCACTGAAGCTTTCTTT. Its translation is CASSDGGAGGTEAFF.

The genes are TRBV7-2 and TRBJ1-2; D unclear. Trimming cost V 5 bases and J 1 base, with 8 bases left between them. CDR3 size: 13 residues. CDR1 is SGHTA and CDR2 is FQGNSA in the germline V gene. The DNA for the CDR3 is TGTGCCAGCAGCGACAACCTTAACTATGGCTACACCTTC. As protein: CASSDNLNYGYTF.

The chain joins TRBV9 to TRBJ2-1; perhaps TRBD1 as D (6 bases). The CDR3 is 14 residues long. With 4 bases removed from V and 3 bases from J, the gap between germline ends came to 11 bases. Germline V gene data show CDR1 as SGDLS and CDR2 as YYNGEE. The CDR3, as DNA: TGTGCCAGCAGCCCCCGGACAGACTACAATGAGCAGTTCTTC. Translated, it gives CASSPRTDYNEQFF.

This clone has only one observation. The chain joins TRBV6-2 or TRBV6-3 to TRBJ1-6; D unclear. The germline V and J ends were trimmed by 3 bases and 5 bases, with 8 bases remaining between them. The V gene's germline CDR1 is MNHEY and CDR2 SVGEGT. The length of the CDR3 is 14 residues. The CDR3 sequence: CASSYGGNNSPLHF. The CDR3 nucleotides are TGTGCCAGCAGTTATGGAGGGAATAATTCACCCCTCCACTTT.

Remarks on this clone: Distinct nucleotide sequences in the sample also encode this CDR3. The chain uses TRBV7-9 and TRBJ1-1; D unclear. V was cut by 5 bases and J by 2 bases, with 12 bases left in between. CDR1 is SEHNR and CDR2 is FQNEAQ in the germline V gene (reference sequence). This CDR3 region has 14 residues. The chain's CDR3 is CASSPSGSNTEAFF. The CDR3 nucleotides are TGTGCCAGCAGCCCCTCGGGGAGCAACACTGAAGCTTTCTTT.

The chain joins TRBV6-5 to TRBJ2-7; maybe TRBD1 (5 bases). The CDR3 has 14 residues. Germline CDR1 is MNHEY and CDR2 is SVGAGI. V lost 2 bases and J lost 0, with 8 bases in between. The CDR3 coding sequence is TGTGCCAGCAGTTACCAGGGCAGCTCCTACGAGCAGTACTTC. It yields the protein CASSYQGSSYEQYF.

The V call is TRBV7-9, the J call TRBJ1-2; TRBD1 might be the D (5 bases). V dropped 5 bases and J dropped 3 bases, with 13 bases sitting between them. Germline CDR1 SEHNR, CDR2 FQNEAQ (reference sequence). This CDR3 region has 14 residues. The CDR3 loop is CASSREGRYYGYTF. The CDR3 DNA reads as TGTGCCAGCAGCCGGGAGGGGCGATACTATGGCTACACCTTC. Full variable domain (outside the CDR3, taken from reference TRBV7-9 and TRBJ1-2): DTGVSQNPRHKITKRGQNVTFRCDPISEHNRLYWYRQTLGQGPEFLTYFQNEAQLEKSRLLSDRFSAERPKGSFSTLEIQRTEQGDSAMYLCASSREGRYYGYTFGSGTRLTVV.

The CDR3 DNA follows: TGTGCCTGGAGTCGGAGGACAGAACCTTATGGCTACACCTTC. This encodes CAWSRRTEPYGYTF. V and J are TRBV30 and TRBJ1-2, with a weak D call TRBD1 (6 bases). The ends were cut back, 2 bases at V and 5 bases at J, with 15 bases in the middle. CDR1 and CDR2 from the germline V gene are GTSNPN and SVGIG (reference sequence). The CDR3 runs to 14 residues.

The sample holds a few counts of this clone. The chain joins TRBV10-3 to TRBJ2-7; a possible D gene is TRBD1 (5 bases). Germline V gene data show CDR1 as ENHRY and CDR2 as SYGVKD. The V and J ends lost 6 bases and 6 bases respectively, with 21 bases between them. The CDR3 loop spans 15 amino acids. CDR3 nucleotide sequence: TGTGCCATCAGCTTGGGCCCAGGGAACTCGGGCGAGCAGTACTTC. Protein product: CAISLGPGNSGEQYF.

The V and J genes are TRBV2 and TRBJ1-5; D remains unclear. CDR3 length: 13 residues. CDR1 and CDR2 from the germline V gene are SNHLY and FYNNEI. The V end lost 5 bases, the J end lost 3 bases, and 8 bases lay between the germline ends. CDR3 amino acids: CASSPTLNQPQHF. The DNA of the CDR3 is TGTGCCAGCAGTCCTACCCTCAATCAGCCCCAGCATTTT.

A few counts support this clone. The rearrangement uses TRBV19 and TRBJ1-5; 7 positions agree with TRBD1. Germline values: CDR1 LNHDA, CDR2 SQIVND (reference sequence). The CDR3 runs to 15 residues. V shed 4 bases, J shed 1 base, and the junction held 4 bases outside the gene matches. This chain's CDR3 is CASSTDRISNQPQHF. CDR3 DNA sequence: TGTGCCAGTAGTACGGACAGGATAAGCAATCAGCCCCAGCATTTT.

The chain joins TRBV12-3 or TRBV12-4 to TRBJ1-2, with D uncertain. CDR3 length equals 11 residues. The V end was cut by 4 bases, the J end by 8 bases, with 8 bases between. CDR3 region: CASSSNYGYTF. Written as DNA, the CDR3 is TGTGCCAGCAGTTCTAATTACGGCTACACCTTC.

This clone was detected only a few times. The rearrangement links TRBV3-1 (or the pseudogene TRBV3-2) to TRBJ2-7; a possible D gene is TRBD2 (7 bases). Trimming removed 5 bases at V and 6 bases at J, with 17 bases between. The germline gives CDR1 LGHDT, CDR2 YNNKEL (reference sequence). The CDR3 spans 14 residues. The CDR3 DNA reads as TGTGCCAGCAGCGATCTACCGGGGGGCGGCGAGCAGTACTTC. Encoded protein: CASSDLPGGGEQYF.

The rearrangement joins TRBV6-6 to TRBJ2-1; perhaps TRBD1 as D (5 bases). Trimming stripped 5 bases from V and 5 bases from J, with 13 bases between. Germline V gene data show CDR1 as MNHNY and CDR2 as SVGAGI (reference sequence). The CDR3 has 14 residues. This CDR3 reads CASSLLGAHNEQFF. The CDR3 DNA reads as TGTGCCAGCAGTCTCCTAGGGGCGCACAATGAGCAGTTCTTC.

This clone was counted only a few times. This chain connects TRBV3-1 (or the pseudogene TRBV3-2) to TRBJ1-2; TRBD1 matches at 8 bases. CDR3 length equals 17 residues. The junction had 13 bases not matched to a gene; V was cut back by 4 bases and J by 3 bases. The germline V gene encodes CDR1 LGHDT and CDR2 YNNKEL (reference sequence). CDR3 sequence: CASSPRQGARYHYGYTF. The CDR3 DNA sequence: TGTGCCAGCAGCCCCCGGCAGGGGGCGCGTTATCACTATGGCTACACCTTC.

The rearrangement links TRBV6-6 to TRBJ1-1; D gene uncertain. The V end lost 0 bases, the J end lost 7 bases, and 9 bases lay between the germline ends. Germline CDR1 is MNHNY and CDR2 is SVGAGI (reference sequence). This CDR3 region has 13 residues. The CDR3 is CASSYSPVDEAFF. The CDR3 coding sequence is TGTGCCAGCAGTTACTCGCCAGTCGATGAAGCTTTCTTT.

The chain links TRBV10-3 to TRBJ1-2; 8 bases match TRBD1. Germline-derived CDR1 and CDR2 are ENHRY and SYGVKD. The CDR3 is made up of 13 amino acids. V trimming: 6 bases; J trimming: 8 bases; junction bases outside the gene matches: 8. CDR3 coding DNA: TGTGCCATCAGGACAGGGGAGAGAGAGGGCTACACCTTC. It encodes CAIRTGEREGYTF.

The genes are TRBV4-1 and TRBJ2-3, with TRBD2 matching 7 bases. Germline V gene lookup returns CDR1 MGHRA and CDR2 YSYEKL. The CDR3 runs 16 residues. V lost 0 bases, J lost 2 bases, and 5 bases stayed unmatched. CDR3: CASSQESRGDTDTQYF. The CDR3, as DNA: TGCGCCAGCAGCCAAGAAAGTCGGGGGGACACAGATACGCAGTATTTT.

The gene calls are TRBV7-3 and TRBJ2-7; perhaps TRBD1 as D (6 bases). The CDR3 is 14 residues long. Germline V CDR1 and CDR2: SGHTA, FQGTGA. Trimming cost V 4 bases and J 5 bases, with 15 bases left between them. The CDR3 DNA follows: TGTGCCAGCAGCTCCGGACAGCCCTACGACGAGCAGTACTTC. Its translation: CASSSGQPYDEQYF.

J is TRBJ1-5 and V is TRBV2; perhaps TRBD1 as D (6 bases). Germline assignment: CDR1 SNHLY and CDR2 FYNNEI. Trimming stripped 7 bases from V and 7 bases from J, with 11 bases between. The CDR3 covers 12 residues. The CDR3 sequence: CASNTGMQPQHF. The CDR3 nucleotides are TGTGCCAGCAATACAGGGATGCAGCCCCAGCATTTT.

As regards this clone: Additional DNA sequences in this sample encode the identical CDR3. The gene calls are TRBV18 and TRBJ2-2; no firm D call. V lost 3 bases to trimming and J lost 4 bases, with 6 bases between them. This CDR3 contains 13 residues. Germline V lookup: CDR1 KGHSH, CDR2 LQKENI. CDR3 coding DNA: TGTGCCAGCTCACCCGTCCTCACCGGGGAGCTGTTTTTT. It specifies CASSPVLTGELFF.

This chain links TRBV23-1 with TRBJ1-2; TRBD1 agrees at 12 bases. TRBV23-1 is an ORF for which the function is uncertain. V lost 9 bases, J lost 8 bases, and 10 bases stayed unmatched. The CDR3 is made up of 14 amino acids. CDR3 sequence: CARWDRGPRAGYTF. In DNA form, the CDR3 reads TGCGCCAGATGGGACAGGGGGCCTCGTGCCGGCTACACCTTC.

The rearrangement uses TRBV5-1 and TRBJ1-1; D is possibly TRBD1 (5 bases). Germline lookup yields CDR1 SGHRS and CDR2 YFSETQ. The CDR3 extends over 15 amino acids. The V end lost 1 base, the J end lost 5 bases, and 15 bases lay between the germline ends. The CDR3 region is CASSLYPNSGTEAFF. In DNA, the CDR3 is TGCGCCAGCAGCTTGTACCCCAATTCAGGGACTGAAGCTTTCTTT.